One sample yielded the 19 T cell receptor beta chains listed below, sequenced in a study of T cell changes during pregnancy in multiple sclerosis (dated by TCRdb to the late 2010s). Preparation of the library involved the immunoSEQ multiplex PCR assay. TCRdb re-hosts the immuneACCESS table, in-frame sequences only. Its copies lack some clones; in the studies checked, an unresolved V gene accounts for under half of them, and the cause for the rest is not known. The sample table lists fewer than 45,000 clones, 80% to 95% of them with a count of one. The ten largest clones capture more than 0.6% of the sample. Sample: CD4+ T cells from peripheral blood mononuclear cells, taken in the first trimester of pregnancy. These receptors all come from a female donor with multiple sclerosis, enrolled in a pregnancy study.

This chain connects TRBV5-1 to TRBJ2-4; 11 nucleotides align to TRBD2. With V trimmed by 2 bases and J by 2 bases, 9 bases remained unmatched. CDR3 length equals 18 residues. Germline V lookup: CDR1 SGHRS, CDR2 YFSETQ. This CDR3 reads CASSLYSGRAASKNIQYF. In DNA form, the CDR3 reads TGCGCCAGCAGCTTATATAGCGGGAGGGCCGCGTCCAAAAACATTCAGTACTTC.

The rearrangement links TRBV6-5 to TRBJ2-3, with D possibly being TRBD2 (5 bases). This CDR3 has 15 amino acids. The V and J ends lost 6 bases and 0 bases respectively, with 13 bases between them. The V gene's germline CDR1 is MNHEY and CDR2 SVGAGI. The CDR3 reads CASRPSGASTDTQYF. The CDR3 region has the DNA TGTGCCAGCAGGCCCAGCGGAGCTAGCACAGATACGCAGTATTTT.

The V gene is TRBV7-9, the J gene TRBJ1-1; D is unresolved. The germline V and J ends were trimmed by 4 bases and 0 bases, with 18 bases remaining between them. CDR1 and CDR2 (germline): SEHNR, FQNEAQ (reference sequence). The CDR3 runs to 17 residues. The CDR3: CASSSPPGSSMNTEAFF. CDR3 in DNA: TGTGCCAGCAGCTCACCTCCCGGGAGCTCTATGAACACTGAAGCTTTCTTT.

The CDR3: CASSRLRDSPYNEQFF. The CDR3 nucleotides are TGTGCCAGCAGCCGCCTCCGGGACAGTCCCTACAATGAGCAGTTCTTC. This chain connects TRBV16 to TRBJ2-1; the match to TRBD1 covers 7 bases. Germline lookup yields CDR1 KGHSY and CDR2 FQNENV. The CDR3 spans 16 residues. V lost 4 bases and J lost 2; bases outside the gene matches: 8.

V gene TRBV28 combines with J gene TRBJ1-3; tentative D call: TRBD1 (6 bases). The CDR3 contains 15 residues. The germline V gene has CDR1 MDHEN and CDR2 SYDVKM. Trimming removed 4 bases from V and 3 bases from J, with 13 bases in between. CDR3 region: CASSSPRGIGNTIYF. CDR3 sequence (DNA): TGTGCCAGCAGTTCCCCCAGGGGTATTGGAAACACCATATATTTT.

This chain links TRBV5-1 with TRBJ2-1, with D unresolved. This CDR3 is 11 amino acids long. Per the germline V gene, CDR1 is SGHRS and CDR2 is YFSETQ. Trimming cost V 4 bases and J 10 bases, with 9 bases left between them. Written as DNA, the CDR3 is TGCGCCAGCAGCCTTAATACAGAGCAGTTCTTC. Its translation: CASSLNTEQFF.

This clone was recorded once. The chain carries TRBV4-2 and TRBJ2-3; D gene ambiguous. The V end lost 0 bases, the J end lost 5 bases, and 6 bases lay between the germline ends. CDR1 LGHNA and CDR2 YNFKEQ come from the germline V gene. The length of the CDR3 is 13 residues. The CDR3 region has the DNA TGTGCCAGCAGCCAAGAGAGAAAAGATACGCAGTATTTT. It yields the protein CASSQERKDTQYF.

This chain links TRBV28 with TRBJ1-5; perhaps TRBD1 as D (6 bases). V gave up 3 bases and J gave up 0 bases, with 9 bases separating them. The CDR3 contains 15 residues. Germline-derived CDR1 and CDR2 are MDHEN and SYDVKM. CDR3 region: CASSFRGVSNQPQHF. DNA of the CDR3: TGTGCCAGCAGTTTCAGGGGAGTTAGCAATCAGCCCCAGCATTTT. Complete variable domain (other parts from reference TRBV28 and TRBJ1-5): DVKVTQSSRYLVKRTGEKVFLECVQDMDHENMFWYRQDPGLGLRLIYFSYDVKMKEKGDIPEGYSVSREKKERFSLILESASTNQTSMYLCASSFRGVSNQPQHFGDGTRLSIL.

The CDR3 is CASRPSGSSEQYF. CDR3 in DNA: TGTGCCAGTAGGCCTAGCGGGAGTTCCGAGCAGTACTTC. The genes are TRBV19 and TRBJ2-7; 10 bases align to TRBD2. After removal of 6 bases from V and 6 bases from J, the junction contained 5 bases not matched to a gene. From germline, CDR1 is LNHDA and CDR2 SQIVND (reference sequence). The CDR3 spans 13 residues.

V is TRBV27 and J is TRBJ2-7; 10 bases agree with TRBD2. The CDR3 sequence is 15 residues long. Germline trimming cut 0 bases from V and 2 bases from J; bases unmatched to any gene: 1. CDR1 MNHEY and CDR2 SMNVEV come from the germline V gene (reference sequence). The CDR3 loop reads CASSLSLAGAYEQYF. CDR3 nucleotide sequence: TGTGCCAGCAGTTTATCTCTAGCGGGGGCCTACGAGCAGTACTTC.

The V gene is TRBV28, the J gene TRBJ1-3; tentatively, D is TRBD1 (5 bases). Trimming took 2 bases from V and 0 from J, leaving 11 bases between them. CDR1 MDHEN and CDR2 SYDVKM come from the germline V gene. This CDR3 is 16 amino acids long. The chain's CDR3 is CASSLTGGTSGNTIYF. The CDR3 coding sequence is TGTGCCAGCAGTTTAACGGGGGGGACCTCTGGAAACACCATATATTTT.

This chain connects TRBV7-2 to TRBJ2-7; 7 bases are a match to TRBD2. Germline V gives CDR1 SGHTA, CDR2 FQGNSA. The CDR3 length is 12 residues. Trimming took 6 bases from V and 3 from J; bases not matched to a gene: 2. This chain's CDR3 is CASSGLGYEQYF. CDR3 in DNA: TGTGCCAGCAGTGGACTAGGCTACGAGCAGTACTTC. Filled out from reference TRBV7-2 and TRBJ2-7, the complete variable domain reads GAGVSQSPSNKVTEKGKDVELRCDPISGHTALYWYRQSLGQGLEFLIYFQGNSAPDKSGLPSDRFSAERTGGSVSTLTIQRTQQEDSAVYLCASSGLGYEQYFGPGTRLTVT.

CDR3 coding DNA: TGTGCCAGCAGCCCGATGACTAGCGGGAGAGATACGCAGTATTTT. It yields the protein CASSPMTSGRDTQYF. The chain links TRBV5-4 to TRBJ2-3, with TRBD2 matching over 12 bases. There are 15 residues in the CDR3. The germline CDR1 and CDR2 sequences are SGHNT and YYREEE (reference sequence). The ends lost 4 bases at V and 5 bases at J; junction bases unmatched: 5.

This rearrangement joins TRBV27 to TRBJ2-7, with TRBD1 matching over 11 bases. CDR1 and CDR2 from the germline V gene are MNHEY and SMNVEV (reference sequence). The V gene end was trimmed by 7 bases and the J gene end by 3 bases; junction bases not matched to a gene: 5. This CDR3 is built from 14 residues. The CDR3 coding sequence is TGTGCCAGCACCAACGGGACAGGGGGCTACGAGCAGTACTTC. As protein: CASTNGTGGYEQYF.

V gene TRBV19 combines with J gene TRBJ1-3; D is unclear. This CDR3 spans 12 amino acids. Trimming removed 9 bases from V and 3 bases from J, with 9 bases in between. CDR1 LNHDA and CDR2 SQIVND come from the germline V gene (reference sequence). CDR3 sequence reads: CASSPGGNTIYF. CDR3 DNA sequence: TGTGCCAGCAGTCCGGGTGGAAACACCATATATTTT.

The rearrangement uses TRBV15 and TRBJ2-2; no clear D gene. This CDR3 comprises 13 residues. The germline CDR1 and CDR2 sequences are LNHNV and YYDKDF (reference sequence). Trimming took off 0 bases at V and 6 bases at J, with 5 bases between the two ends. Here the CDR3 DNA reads TGTGCCACCAGCAGAGACCTCCCCGGGGAGCTGTTTTTT. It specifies CATSRDLPGELFF.

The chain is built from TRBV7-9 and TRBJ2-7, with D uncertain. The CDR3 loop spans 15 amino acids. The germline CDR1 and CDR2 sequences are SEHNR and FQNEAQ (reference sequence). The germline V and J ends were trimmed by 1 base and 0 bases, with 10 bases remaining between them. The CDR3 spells CASSLETGSSYEQYF. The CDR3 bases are TGTGCCAGCAGCTTAGAAACGGGTTCCTCCTACGAGCAGTACTTC. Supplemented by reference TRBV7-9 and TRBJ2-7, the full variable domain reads DTGVSQNPRHKITKRGQNVTFRCDPISEHNRLYWYRQTLGQGPEFLTYFQNEAQLEKSRLLSDRFSAERPKGSFSTLEIQRTEQGDSAMYLCASSLETGSSYEQYFGPGTRLTVT.

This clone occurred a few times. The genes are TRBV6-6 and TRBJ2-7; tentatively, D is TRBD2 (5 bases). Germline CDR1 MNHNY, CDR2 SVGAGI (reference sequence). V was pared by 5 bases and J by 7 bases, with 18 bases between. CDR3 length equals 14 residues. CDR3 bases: TGTGCCAGCAGTGAGGGAACCGCTGCTCCGGAGCAGTACTTC. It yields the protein CASSEGTAAPEQYF.

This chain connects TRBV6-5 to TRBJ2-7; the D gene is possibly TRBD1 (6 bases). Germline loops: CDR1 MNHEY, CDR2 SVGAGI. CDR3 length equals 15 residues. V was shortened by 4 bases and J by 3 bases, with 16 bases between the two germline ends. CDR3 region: CASSSNLQGSYEQYF. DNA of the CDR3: TGTGCCAGCAGTTCTAACCTACAGGGCAGCTACGAGCAGTACTTC.